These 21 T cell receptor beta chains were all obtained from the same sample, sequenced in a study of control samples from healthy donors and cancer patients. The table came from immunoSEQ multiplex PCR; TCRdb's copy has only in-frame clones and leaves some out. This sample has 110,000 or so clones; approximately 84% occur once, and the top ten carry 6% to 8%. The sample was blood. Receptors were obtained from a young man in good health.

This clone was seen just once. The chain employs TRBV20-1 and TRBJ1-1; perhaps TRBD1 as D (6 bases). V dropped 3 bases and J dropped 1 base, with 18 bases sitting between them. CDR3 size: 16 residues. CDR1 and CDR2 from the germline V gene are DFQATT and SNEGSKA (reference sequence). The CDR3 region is CSASSTHRDRNTEAFF. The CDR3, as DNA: TGCAGTGCTAGTAGCACTCACAGGGACCGGAACACTGAAGCTTTCTTT.

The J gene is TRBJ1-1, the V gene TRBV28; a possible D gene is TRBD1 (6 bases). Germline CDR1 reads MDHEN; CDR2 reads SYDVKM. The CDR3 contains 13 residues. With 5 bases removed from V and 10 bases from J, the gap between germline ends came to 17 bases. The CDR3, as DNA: TGTGCCAGCAGTATCTACAGGGTGGGGGCAGCTTTCTTT. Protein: CASSIYRVGAAFF.

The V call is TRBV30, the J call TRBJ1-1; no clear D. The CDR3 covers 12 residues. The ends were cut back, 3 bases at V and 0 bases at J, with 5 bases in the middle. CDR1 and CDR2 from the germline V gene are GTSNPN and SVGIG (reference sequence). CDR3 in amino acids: CAWRGMNTEAFF. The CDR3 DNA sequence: TGTGCCTGGAGGGGCATGAACACTGAAGCTTTCTTT.

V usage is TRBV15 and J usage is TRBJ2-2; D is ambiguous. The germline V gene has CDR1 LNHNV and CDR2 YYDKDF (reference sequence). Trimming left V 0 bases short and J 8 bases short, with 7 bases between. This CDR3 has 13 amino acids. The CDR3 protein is CATSRDLSGELFF. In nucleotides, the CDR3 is TGTGCCACCAGCAGAGATCTTTCAGGGGAGCTGTTTTTT.

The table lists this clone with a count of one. CDR3 coding DNA: TGTGCCAGCAGCTCCCAGGGATCCCTCCACTTT. The encoded protein is CASSSQGSLHF. The chain recombines TRBV7-9 with TRBJ1-6, with D tentatively TRBD1 (5 bases). The germline CDR1 and CDR2 sequences are SEHNR and FQNEAQ (reference sequence). This CDR3 is built from 11 residues. Trimming shortened V by 4 bases and J by 14 bases, and 9 bases separated the two germline ends.

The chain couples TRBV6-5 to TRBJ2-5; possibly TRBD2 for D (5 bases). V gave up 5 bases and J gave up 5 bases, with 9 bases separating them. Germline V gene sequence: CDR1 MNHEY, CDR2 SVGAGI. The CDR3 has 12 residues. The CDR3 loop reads CASSPRRETQYF. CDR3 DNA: TGTGCCAGCAGTCCAAGGAGGGAGACCCAGTACTTC.

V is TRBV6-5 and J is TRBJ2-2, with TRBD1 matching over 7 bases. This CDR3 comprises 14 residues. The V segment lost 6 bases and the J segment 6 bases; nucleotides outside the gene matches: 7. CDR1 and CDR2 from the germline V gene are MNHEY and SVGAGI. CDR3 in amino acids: CASSRDSRPGELFF. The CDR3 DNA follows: TGTGCCAGCAGCAGGGACAGCCGCCCCGGGGAGCTGTTTTTT.

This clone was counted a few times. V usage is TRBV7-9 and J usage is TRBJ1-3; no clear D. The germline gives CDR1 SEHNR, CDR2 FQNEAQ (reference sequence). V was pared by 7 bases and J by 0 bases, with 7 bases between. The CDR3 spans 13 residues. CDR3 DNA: TGTGCCAGCAACCTCCCCTCTGGAAACACCATATATTTT. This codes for CASNLPSGNTIYF.

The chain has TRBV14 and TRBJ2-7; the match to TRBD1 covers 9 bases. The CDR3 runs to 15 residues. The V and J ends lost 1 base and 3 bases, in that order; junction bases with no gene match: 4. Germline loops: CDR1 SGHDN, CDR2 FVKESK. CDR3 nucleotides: TGTGCCAGCAGCCAAGGGGGGACAGGGTTCTACGAGCAGTACTTC. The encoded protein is CASSQGGTGFYEQYF.

The CDR3 loop is CASSRYRGRDNPLAKNIQYF. The CDR3, as DNA: TGTGCCAGCAGCCGATACAGGGGGCGCGATAATCCCCTAGCCAAAAACATTCAGTACTTC. The V gene is TRBV3-1 (or the pseudogene TRBV3-2), the J gene TRBJ2-4; 9 bases are a match to TRBD1. The ends lost 4 bases at V and 0 bases at J; junction bases unmatched: 16. The CDR3 consists of 20 residues. Germline-derived CDR1 and CDR2 are LGHDT and YNNKEL (reference sequence).

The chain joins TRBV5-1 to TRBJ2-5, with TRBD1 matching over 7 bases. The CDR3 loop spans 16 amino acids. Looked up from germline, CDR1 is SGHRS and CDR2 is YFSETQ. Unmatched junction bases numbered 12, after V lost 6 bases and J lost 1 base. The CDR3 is CASNLTPDRAQETQYF. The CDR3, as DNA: TGCGCCAGCAACCTCACACCCGACAGGGCCCAAGAGACCCAGTACTTC.

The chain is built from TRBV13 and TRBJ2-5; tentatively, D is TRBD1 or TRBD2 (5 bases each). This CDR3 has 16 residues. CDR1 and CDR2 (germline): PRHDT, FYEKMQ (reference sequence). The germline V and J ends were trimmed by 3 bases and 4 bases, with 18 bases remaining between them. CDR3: CASSLGPDPGVETQYF. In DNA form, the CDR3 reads TGTGCCAGCAGCTTGGGACCAGACCCAGGAGTAGAGACCCAGTACTTC.

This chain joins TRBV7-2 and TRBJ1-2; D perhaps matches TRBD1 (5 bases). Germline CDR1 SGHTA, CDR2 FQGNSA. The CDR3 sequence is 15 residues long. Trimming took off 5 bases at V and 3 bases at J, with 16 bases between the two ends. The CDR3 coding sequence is TGTGCCAGCAGCCCAACACCCGGGGCCTACTATGGCTACACCTTC. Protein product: CASSPTPGAYYGYTF.

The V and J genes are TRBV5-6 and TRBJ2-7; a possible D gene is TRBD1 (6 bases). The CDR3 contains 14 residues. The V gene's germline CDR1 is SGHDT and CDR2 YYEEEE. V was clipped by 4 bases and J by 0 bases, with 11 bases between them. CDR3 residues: CASSPTGNSYEQYF. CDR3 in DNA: TGTGCCAGCAGCCCGACAGGCAACTCCTACGAGCAGTACTTC.

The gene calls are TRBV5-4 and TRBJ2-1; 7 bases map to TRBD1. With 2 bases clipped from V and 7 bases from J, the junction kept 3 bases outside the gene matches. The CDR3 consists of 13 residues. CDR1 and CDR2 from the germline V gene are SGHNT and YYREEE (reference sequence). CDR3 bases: TGTGCCAGCAGCTTTGACAGGGCAAATGAGCAGTTCTTC. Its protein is CASSFDRANEQFF.

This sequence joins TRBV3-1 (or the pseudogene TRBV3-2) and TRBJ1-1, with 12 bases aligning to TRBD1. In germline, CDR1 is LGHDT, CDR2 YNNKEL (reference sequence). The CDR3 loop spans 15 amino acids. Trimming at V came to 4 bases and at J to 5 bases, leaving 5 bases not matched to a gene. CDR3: CASSLMGQGATEAFF. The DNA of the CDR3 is TGTGCCAGCAGCCTTATGGGACAGGGGGCAACTGAAGCTTTCTTT.

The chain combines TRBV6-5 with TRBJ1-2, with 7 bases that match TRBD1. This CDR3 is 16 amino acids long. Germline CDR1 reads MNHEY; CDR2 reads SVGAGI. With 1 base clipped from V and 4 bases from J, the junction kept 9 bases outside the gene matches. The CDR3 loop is CASSYLRTGGAYGYTF. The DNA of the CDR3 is TGTGCCAGCAGTTACTTACGGACAGGAGGAGCCTATGGCTACACCTTC.

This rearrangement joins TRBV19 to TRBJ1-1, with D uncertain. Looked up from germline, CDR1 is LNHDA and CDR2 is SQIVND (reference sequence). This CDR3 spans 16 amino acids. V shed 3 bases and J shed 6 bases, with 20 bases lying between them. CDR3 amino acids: CASSILSLGVPPEAFF. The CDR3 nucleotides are TGTGCCAGTAGTATCTTATCTCTGGGAGTTCCCCCTGAAGCTTTCTTT.

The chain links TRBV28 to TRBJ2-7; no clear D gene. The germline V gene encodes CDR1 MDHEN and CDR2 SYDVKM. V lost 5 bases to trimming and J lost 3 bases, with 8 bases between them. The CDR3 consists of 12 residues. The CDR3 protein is CASSTTLYEQYF. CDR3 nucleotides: TGTGCCAGCAGTACGACTCTCTACGAGCAGTACTTC.

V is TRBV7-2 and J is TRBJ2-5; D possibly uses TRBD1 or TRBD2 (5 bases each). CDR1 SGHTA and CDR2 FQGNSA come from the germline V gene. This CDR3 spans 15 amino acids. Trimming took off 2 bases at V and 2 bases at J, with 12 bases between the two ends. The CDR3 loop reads CASSLQGWGQETQYF. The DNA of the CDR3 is TGTGCCAGCAGCTTACAAGGTTGGGGGCAAGAGACCCAGTACTTC.

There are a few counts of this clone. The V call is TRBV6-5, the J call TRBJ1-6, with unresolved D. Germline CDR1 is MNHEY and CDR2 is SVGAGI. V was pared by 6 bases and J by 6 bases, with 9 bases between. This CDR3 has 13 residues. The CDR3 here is CASRTFGNSPLHF. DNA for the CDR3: TGTGCCAGCAGGACGTTTGGTAATTCACCCCTCCACTTT.